Reported below is one T cell receptor (beta chain). V lost 1 base and J 5 bases, leaving 14 bases between the germline ends. Looked up from germline, CDR1 is LNHNV and CDR2 is YYDKDF (reference sequence). The CDR3 sequence is 15 residues long. Seattle cases were enrolled at active infection and followed longitudinally. The data were taken from a study of blood T cell repertoires in COVID-19. Looking at the study overall: Samples came from the United States, Italy and Spain, spanning acute and convalescent COVID-19. PBMCs, B-cell-depleted T cells, or T cells were the source of the cDNA or gDNA that made up the material.

Original processing notes: Amplified reference gene primers provided the basis for estimating nucleated cell counts. Repertoires were generated with immunoSEQ multiplex PCR, while TCRdb's copy carries only in-frame clones and drops some. V and J calls and clone size are as listed in that table; D and trimming were resolved from the DNA. The sample holds 390,000 or so clones; over 75% are singletons and the top ten take about 9.4%. The chain employs TRBV15 and TRBJ1-2; D is unclear. The receptor was isolated from a woman younger than 45 with COVID-19, enrolled during active disease. The sample taken for sequencing was peripheral blood. Written as DNA, the CDR3 is TGTGCCACCAGCAGAGTCAGTTCTTCCGGGTATGGCTACACCTTC. It specifies CATSRVSSSGYGYTF.